This T cell receptor (beta chain) emerged from a study of shared clonotypes between healthy human individuals. Sequencing used immunoSEQ multiplex PCR; TCRdb keeps in-frame clones, though not all of them. Altogether roughly 650,000 clones are present, about 96% being singletons, with the ten largest covering around 0.06%. This clone is a singleton in its sample. This CDR3 is 14 amino acids long. Per the germline V gene, CDR1 is MGHRA and CDR2 is YSYEKL. The ends were cut back, 1 base at V and 1 base at J, with 8 bases in the middle. Source material: naive CD4+ T cells sorted from blood. The sample's subset: CD45RA+ positively selected. The TCR originated in a woman in her thirties in good health. The chain employs TRBV4-1 and TRBJ2-7; D is ambiguous. The CDR3 loop is CASSQVARSYEQYF. DNA for the CDR3: TGCGCCAGCAGCCAAGTTGCGCGGTCCTACGAGCAGTACTTC.